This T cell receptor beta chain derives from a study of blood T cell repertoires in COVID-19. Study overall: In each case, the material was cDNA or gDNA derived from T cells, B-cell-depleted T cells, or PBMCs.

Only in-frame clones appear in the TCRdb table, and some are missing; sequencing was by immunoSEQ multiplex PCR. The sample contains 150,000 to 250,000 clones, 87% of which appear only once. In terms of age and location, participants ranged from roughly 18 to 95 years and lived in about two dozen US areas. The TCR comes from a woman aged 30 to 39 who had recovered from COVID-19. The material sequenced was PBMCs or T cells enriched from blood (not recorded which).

The CDR3: CASSYQRDRVNSPLHF. CDR3 in DNA: TGTGCCAGCAGTTACCAAAGGGACAGGGTCAATTCACCCCTCCACTTT. V is TRBV6-2 or TRBV6-3 and J is TRBJ1-6, with 9 positions matching TRBD1. Trimming took 2 bases from V and 7 from J; bases not matched to a gene: 6. CDR1 MNHEY and CDR2 SVGEGT come from the germline V gene. This CDR3 region has 16 residues.